This T cell receptor beta chain was sequenced for a study of CD8 T cells in ankylosing spondylitis. General observations from the study: Disease-linked clones proved CD8+ and comparatively uncommon in peripheral blood. Ankylosing spondylitis blood appeared to carry a characteristic TCR beta motif of several highly homologous variants. Before this, some motif variants had been reported in reactive arthritis synovial fluid and blood.

V was pared by 0 bases and J by 13 bases, with 16 bases between. Germline assignment: CDR1 SQVTM and CDR2 ANQGSEA. The CDR3 sequence is 12 residues long. In its sample, this clonotype was seen a few times. Its antigen is unidentified. Quantitative 5'-RACE was performed with molecular barcodes, and it yielded the TCR beta libraries. TCRdb used MiXCR to reprocess the 5' RACE reads, holding one entry per CDR3 protein. The repertoire has roughly 350,000 distinct CDR3 sequences, roughly 8% of them found once; the top ten carry about 14%. The receptor was isolated from a male donor with ankylosing spondylitis. Source material: blood, either unsorted or a sorted T cell fraction (not recorded which). The chain couples TRBV29-1 to TRBJ2-7; D is tentatively TRBD1 or TRBD2 (5 bases each). For the CDR3, the DNA is TGCAGCGTTGAAGATACGAGGGGTATGTTATACTTC. Protein product: CSVEDTRGMLYF.